The 31 T cell receptor beta chains below all came from one sample that was sequenced in a study of early T cells in non-severe SARS-CoV-2 infection. Via MiXCR, TCRdb re-called the 5' RACE reads, giving one row per CDR3 protein. The data hold some 40,000 distinct CDR3 sequences, with 4.7% observed a single time. Sequencing was performed on whole blood. These receptors all stem from an adult who was a healthcare worker with PCR-confirmed SARS-CoV-2 infection or an uninfected control (not recorded which).

This clonotype turned up a few times. The chain links TRBV5-1 to TRBJ1-5; possibly TRBD1 for D (5 bases). The CDR3 extends over 15 amino acids. With 4 bases removed from V and 1 base from J, the gap between germline ends came to 12 bases. In germline, CDR1 is SGHRS, CDR2 YFSETQ. The CDR3 DNA reads TGCGCCAGCAGCCACCAGGGCGGGAGCAATCAGCCCCAGCATTTT. Translation gives CASSHQGGSNQPQHF.

In its sample, this clonotype was seen once. V and J are TRBV28 and TRBJ2-1; TRBD1 aligns across 7 bases. V dropped 5 bases and J dropped 7; count of bases not matched to a gene: 8. The CDR3 extends over 14 amino acids. Looked up from germline, CDR1 is MDHEN and CDR2 is SYDVKM. CDR3 amino acids: CASSAGGLRNEQFF. In DNA, the CDR3 is TGTGCCAGCAGTGCAGGGGGTTTGAGGAATGAGCAGTTCTTC.

This clonotype was seen repeatedly, ten times or more. The chain recombines TRBV25-1 with TRBJ2-2, with 7 bases fitting TRBD1. The CDR3 is made up of 15 amino acids. CDR1 MGHDK and CDR2 SYGVNS come from the germline V gene. Germline trimming cut 0 bases from V and 6 bases from J; bases unmatched to any gene: 4. DNA for the CDR3: TGTGCCAGCAGTGAATATGCGACAGGGTCCGGGGAGCTGTTTTTT. It encodes CASSEYATGSGELFF.

The sample holds a few counts of this clonotype. V gene TRBV7-2 combines with J gene TRBJ2-5, with 9 bases aligning to TRBD2. The CDR3 extends over 16 amino acids. From germline, CDR1 is SGHTA and CDR2 FQGNSA. J gave up 0 bases and V 3 bases, and 5 bases lay outside the gene matches. The CDR3 here is CASSLMAGGYQETQYF. CDR3 in DNA: TGTGCCAGCAGCTTGATGGCGGGAGGGTACCAAGAGACCCAGTACTTC.

This clonotype was seen repeatedly, ten times or more. V usage is TRBV7-6 and J usage is TRBJ1-1, with 7 nucleotides matching TRBD1. Germline V lookup: CDR1 SGHVS, CDR2 FNYEAQ. This CDR3 comprises 19 residues. Trimming removed 2 bases from V and 0 bases from J; junction bases left unmatched: 15. This chain's CDR3 is CASSLYGGGTDYMNTEAFF. CDR3 sequence (DNA): TGTGCCAGCAGCTTATATGGCGGCGGGACAGACTATATGAACACTGAAGCTTTCTTT.

This clonotype was counted between two and nine times. The chain has TRBV5-1 and TRBJ2-3, with 9 bases identical to TRBD2. With 1 base clipped from V and 0 bases from J, the junction kept 12 bases outside the gene matches. The CDR3 totals 19 residues. From germline, CDR1 is SGHRS and CDR2 YFSETQ. CDR3 in DNA: TGCGCCAGCAGCTTGAGGGCTAGCGGGAAAGGGGTGAGCACAGATACGCAGTATTTT. The encoded protein is CASSLRASGKGVSTDTQYF. The entire variable domain, with the rest obtained from reference TRBV5-1 and TRBJ2-3, is as follows: KAGVTQTPRYLIKTRGQQVTLSCSPISGHRSVSWYQQTPGQGLQFLFEYFSETQRNKGNFPGRFSGRQFSNSRSEMNVSTLELGDSALYLCASSLRASGKGVSTDTQYFGPGTRLTVL.

This chain links TRBV3-1 with TRBJ2-2; perhaps TRBD2 as D (5 bases). Between the trimmed V and J ends, which lost 10 bases and 6 bases, there was a span of 9 bases. The germline CDR1 and CDR2 sequences are LGHDT and YNNKEL (reference sequence). CDR3 length equals 11 residues. The CDR3 loop reads CATGGAGELFF. CDR3 bases: TGTGCCACCGGAGGCGCCGGGGAGCTGTTTTTT.

There are many counts of this clonotype. The chain joins TRBV5-1 to TRBJ2-5, with D perhaps TRBD1 (5 bases). Per germline, CDR1 SGHRS and CDR2 YFSETQ. V shed 1 base and J shed 2 bases, with 9 bases lying between them. The CDR3 totals 14 residues. As DNA, the CDR3 is TGCGCCAGCAGCTTGCAGGGCCTACAAGAGACCCAGTACTTC. As protein: CASSLQGLQETQYF.

This clonotype was detected many times. V and J are TRBV29-1 and TRBJ2-3, with D possibly being TRBD2 (6 bases). V was clipped by 4 bases and J by 4 bases, with 18 bases between them. This CDR3 is built from 15 residues. Germline lookup yields CDR1 SQVTM and CDR2 ANQGSEA. The DNA of the CDR3 is TGCAGCGTTGTCCCTATCGAGTCGGGGGCAGATACGCAGTATTTT. This encodes CSVVPIESGADTQYF.

This clonotype was detected ten times or more. This chain links TRBV30 with TRBJ2-5, with a weak D call TRBD1 (6 bases). The CDR3 length is 13 residues. The V end was cut by 2 bases, the J end by 9 bases, with 16 bases between. CDR1 is GTSNPN, CDR2 SVGIG, per germline (reference sequence). DNA of the CDR3: TGTGCCTGGAGTACCGCAGGGACACAGGCCCAGTACTTC. As protein: CAWSTAGTQAQYF.

This clonotype was seen ten or more times. This chain connects TRBV6-5 to TRBJ2-7; either TRBD1 or TRBD2 may fit D (5 bases each). Germline V CDR1 and CDR2: MNHEY, SVGAGI. CDR3 length: 16 amino acids. The V end lost 0 bases, the J end lost 2 bases, and 14 bases lay between the germline ends. CDR3 sequence reads: CASSYSWDPRPYEQYF. In nucleotides, the CDR3 is TGTGCCAGCAGTTACTCGTGGGACCCGAGACCCTACGAGCAGTACTTC.

This clonotype was recorded a few times. This chain links TRBV3-1 with TRBJ2-7, with 7 bases that match TRBD2. Germline assignment: CDR1 LGHDT and CDR2 YNNKEL (reference sequence). The CDR3 length is 15 residues. V was pared by 1 base and J by 0 bases, with 3 bases of the junction left unmatched. In DNA, the CDR3 is TGTGCCAGCAGCCAAGTCGGGACTATCTCCTACGAGCAGTACTTC. This codes for CASSQVGTISYEQYF.

This clonotype was seen at least ten times. V gene TRBV11-2 combines with J gene TRBJ2-1, with a weak D call TRBD2 (5 bases). The CDR3 consists of 15 residues. Trimming shortened V by 3 bases and J by 7 bases, and 16 bases separated the two germline ends. Germline CDR1 and CDR2: SGHAT and FQNNGV. In DNA, the CDR3 is TGTGCCAGCAGCTTCCGACGGGGTAGTGGGAATGAGCAGTTCTTC. This encodes CASSFRRGSGNEQFF.

There are many counts of this clonotype. The rearrangement uses TRBV5-6 and TRBJ2-1; TRBD1 is a possible D gene (6 bases). V shed 4 bases and J shed 9 bases, with 20 bases lying between them. There are 15 residues in the CDR3. In germline, CDR1 is SGHDT, CDR2 YYEEEE. The CDR3 nucleotides read TGTGCCAGCAGCACACGCACAGGGACCGTTCCTGAGCAGTTCTTC. This gives the protein CASSTRTGTVPEQFF.

The chain employs TRBV12-3 or TRBV12-4 and TRBJ2-5, with 10 bases matching TRBD2. Trimming removed 6 bases from V and 2 bases from J; junction bases left unmatched: 6. This CDR3 is 15 amino acids long. Here the CDR3 DNA reads TGTGCCAGCAGGCTTAGCGGGGGGTTGCAAGAGACCCAGTACTTC. Translating it yields CASRLSGGLQETQYF.

This rearrangement joins TRBV6-4 to TRBJ1-5; weak D call: TRBD1 (6 bases). Trimming shortened V by 3 bases and J by 6 bases, and 9 bases separated the two germline ends. CDR3 length: 13 amino acids. Germline lookup yields CDR1 MRHNA and CDR2 SNTAGT. This CDR3 is CASSEQGGQPQHF. CDR3 coding DNA: TGTGCCAGCAGTGAACAGGGAGGTCAGCCCCAGCATTTT.

This clonotype was seen at least ten times. The V gene is TRBV20-1, the J gene TRBJ1-2; 8 positions agree with TRBD1. The V gene end was trimmed by 6 bases and the J gene end by 1 base; junction bases not matched to a gene: 1. The CDR3 extends over 12 amino acids. CDR1 DFQATT and CDR2 SNEGSKA come from the germline V gene (reference sequence). CDR3 in amino acids: CSATGGNYGYTF. CDR3 sequence (DNA): TGCAGTGCAACAGGGGGTAACTATGGCTACACCTTC.

This clonotype was picked up many times. This rearrangement joins TRBV11-2 to TRBJ2-7; TRBD2 aligns across 7 bases. Looked up from germline, CDR1 is SGHAT and CDR2 is FQNNGV. This CDR3 is built from 16 residues. With 4 bases clipped from V and 5 bases from J, the junction kept 14 bases outside the gene matches. CDR3 amino acids: CASSWAAGRYLDEQYF. DNA of the CDR3: TGTGCCAGCAGCTGGGCAGCGGGAAGGTATTTGGACGAGCAGTACTTC.

In its sample, this clonotype was seen many times. J is TRBJ2-3 and V is TRBV2; D is uncertain. CDR1 and CDR2 from the germline V gene are SNHLY and FYNNEI. CDR3 length: 14 amino acids. With 10 bases removed from V and 3 bases from J, the gap between germline ends came to 17 bases. The CDR3 DNA is TGTGCCACCGCCGTCCCATCGTTGACAGATACGCAGTATTTT. Amino acid sequence: CATAVPSLTDTQYF.

This clonotype was seen a handful of times. The rearrangement uses TRBV28 and TRBJ2-7; the D gene is possibly TRBD2 (6 bases). V was pared by 6 bases and J by 4 bases, with 19 bases between. CDR3 length: 15 residues. The germline gives CDR1 MDHEN, CDR2 SYDVKM. DNA of the CDR3: TGTGCCAGCAGCGCCCAGTGGGGGGACGGGTACGAGCAGTACTTC. It encodes CASSAQWGDGYEQYF. The whole variable domain, remainder taken from reference TRBV28 and TRBJ2-7, is DVKVTQSSRYLVKRTGEKVFLECVQDMDHENMFWYRQDPGLGLRLIYFSYDVKMKEKGDIPEGYSVSREKKERFSLILESASTNQTSMYLCASSAQWGDGYEQYFGPGTRLTVT.

This clonotype was counted ten times or more. The chain combines TRBV5-1 with TRBJ2-3; 8 bases line up with TRBD1. The CDR3 is 15 residues long. V lost 4 bases, J lost 0 bases, and 4 bases stayed unmatched. Germline CDR1 reads SGHRS; CDR2 reads YFSETQ. CDR3 DNA sequence: TGCGCCAGCAGCCTCGACAGGGGTAGCACAGATACGCAGTATTTT. It yields the protein CASSLDRGSTDTQYF.

This clonotype was counted ten times or more. The rearrangement uses TRBV6-6 and TRBJ2-1, with TRBD1 as a possible D gene (5 bases). The V gene lost 1 base and the J gene lost 4 bases, with 11 bases spanning the gap. Germline-derived CDR1 and CDR2 are MNHNY and SVGAGI (reference sequence). The CDR3 sequence is 15 residues long. As DNA, the CDR3 is TGTGCCAGCAGTTACTACAGGCAATCATACAATGAGCAGTTCTTC. Translating it yields CASSYYRQSYNEQFF.

This clonotype was picked up many times. The chain joins TRBV27 to TRBJ1-4; D unresolved. The CDR3 has 15 residues. V lost 3 bases and J lost 7, with 15 bases in between. The germline V gene encodes CDR1 MNHEY and CDR2 SMNVEV (reference sequence). CDR3 sequence reads: CASSLARKAREKLFF. The DNA for the CDR3 is TGTGCCAGCAGTTTGGCTAGGAAAGCGCGTGAAAAACTGTTTTTT.

This clonotype has more than one count but fewer than ten. This chain connects TRBV19 to TRBJ2-4; D is uncertain. Trimming took 5 bases from V and 4 from J, leaving 18 bases between them. CDR3 length: 16 residues. The germline CDR1 and CDR2 sequences are LNHDA and SQIVND (reference sequence). The CDR3 DNA follows: TGTGCCAGTAGTGTAACCCTACCTAATGCAAAAAACATTCAGTACTTC. It specifies CASSVTLPNAKNIQYF.

This clonotype was detected ten times or more. The chain is built from TRBV30 and TRBJ1-2; unclear D gene. The ends were cut back, 0 bases at V and 5 bases at J, with 16 bases in the middle. From germline, CDR1 is GTSNPN and CDR2 SVGIG (reference sequence). This CDR3 region has 15 residues. The CDR3 region is CAWSVLSGRRYGYTF. Here the CDR3 DNA reads TGTGCCTGGAGTGTTTTGTCGGGCAGAAGATATGGCTACACCTTC. The entire variable domain, with the rest obtained from reference TRBV30 and TRBJ1-2, is as follows: SQTIHQWPATLVQPVGSPLSLECTVEGTSNPNLYWYRQAAGRGLQLLFYSVGIGQISSEVPQNLSASRPQDRQFILSSKKLLLSDSGFYLCAWSVLSGRRYGYTFGSGTRLTVV.

In this sample, this clonotype turned up many times. The chain combines TRBV9 with TRBJ2-7; D is perhaps TRBD2 (8 bases). Germline values: CDR1 SGDLS, CDR2 YYNGEE. Trimming took 4 bases from V and 0 from J, leaving 26 bases between them. The CDR3 loop spans 19 amino acids. The CDR3 reads CASSKIISGGDSSSYEQYF. CDR3 sequence (DNA): TGTGCCAGCAGCAAGATTATCTCCGGGGGGGACAGTAGCTCCTACGAGCAGTACTTC.

This clonotype was picked up one time. The chain recombines TRBV29-1 with TRBJ2-5; D may match TRBD1 or TRBD2 (6 bases each). V was trimmed by 7 bases and J by 9 bases, leaving 21 bases between them. Germline V gene data show CDR1 as SQVTM and CDR2 as ANQGSEA. The CDR3 contains 13 residues. In DNA form, the CDR3 reads TGCAGCGCCGTGGGGGGCGCGGGTTTCCCCCAGTACTTC. Its protein product is CSAVGGAGFPQYF.

This clonotype was counted at least ten times. The chain links TRBV20-1 to TRBJ2-5; D is ambiguous. Germline V gene lookup returns CDR1 DFQATT and CDR2 SNEGSKA (reference sequence). Deletions cut 3 bases from V and 1 base from J, with 6 bases between. This CDR3 contains 12 residues. The chain's CDR3 is CSASRPQETQYF. DNA for the CDR3: TGCAGTGCTAGTCGGCCCCAAGAGACCCAGTACTTC.

In this sample, this clonotype turned up many times. The rearrangement links TRBV3-1 to TRBJ1-1, with D unclear. Germline assignment: CDR1 LGHDT and CDR2 YNNKEL (reference sequence). This CDR3 has 15 residues. Trimming removed 1 base at V and 7 bases at J, with 16 bases between. The CDR3 DNA is TGTGCCAGCAGCCAAGTAACGGCGGTTTTCAGTGAAGCTTTCTTT. It encodes CASSQVTAVFSEAFF.

A few counts support this clonotype. The V and J genes are TRBV18 and TRBJ1-1; D uncertain. This CDR3 is built from 13 residues. Germline lookup yields CDR1 KGHSH and CDR2 LQKENI. V lost 4 bases and J 5 bases, leaving 11 bases between the germline ends. The CDR3 region has the DNA TGTGCCAGCTCACAGACCCCGGGGACTGAAGCTTTCTTT. Amino acids: CASSQTPGTEAFF.

With respect to this clonotype: This clone may be a read error of a much larger clone one base away. This rearrangement joins TRBV10-3 to TRBJ1-1; D may be TRBD1 (6 bases). The CDR3 runs 14 residues. The V gene's germline CDR1 is ENHRY and CDR2 SYGVKD. Here the CDR3 reads CTSMDRDKYTEAFF. The CDR3 DNA reads TGTACCAGTATGGACCGGGACAAGTACACTGAAGCTTTCTTT.